These 28 T cell receptor beta chains originate from one sample sequenced in a study of cytomegalovirus exposure and HLA in healthy donors. PCR employed 60 Vbeta and 13 Jbeta primers. Clones were read by immunoSEQ multiplex PCR, and TCRdb kept only the in-frame ones, dropping some. The sample lists around 150,000 clones; 82% were seen once. Sequenced: PBMCs. The receptors were gathered from a male donor in good health and CMV-seronegative.

The chain recombines TRBV7-9 with TRBJ2-1; D is perhaps TRBD2 (5 bases). Trimming shortened V by 0 bases and J by 9 bases, and 12 bases separated the two germline ends. This CDR3 region has 14 residues. Germline V gives CDR1 SEHNR, CDR2 FQNEAQ (reference sequence). The CDR3: CASSLAGDTLEQFF. CDR3 DNA: TGTGCCAGCAGCTTAGCGGGAGACACCCTTGAGCAGTTCTTC.

This chain uses TRBV19 with TRBJ1-2, with TRBD1 identical over 9 bases. The CDR3 runs to 16 residues. Germline loops: CDR1 LNHDA, CDR2 SQIVND (reference sequence). J gave up 6 bases and V 5 bases, and 13 bases lay outside the gene matches. CDR3 amino acids: CASSLTGTGFPDGYTF. The CDR3 nucleotides are TGTGCCAGTAGTTTAACCGGGACAGGGTTCCCCGATGGCTACACCTTC.

The gene calls are TRBV15 and TRBJ1-4, with TRBD1 matching over 8 bases. The length of the CDR3 is 17 residues. Trimming removed 2 bases from V and 6 bases from J; junction bases left unmatched: 11. Germline V gene lookup returns CDR1 LNHNV and CDR2 YYDKDF (reference sequence). The CDR3 DNA reads as TGTGCCACCAGCAGAAAGCGCAGGGGGCGCGGGGATGAAAAACTGTTTTTT. Its protein product is CATSRKRRGRGDEKLFF.

V is TRBV9 and J is TRBJ2-1; 8 bases fit TRBD1. With 3 bases clipped from V and 0 bases from J, the junction kept 14 bases outside the gene matches. Germline CDR1 is SGDLS and CDR2 is YYNGEE. This CDR3 comprises 19 residues. CDR3 protein: CASSDPGQAFLSSYNEQFF. The CDR3, as DNA: TGTGCCAGCAGCGATCCGGGACAGGCTTTCTTAAGCTCCTACAATGAGCAGTTCTTC.

J is TRBJ1-1 and V is TRBV5-4; D ambiguous. V was trimmed by 1 base and J by 1 base, leaving 5 bases between them. The CDR3 length is 13 residues. Germline loops: CDR1 SGHNT, CDR2 YYREEE (reference sequence). The CDR3 region has the DNA TGTGCCAGCAGCTTGAACAGGAACACTGAAGCTTTCTTT. Amino acids: CASSLNRNTEAFF.

This clone was seen more than once but under ten times. V is TRBV9 and J is TRBJ1-6; TRBD1 agrees at 8 bases. The CDR3 has 14 residues. The germline V gene has CDR1 SGDLS and CDR2 YYNGEE. Trimming cost V 3 bases and J 10 bases; bases outside gene matches: 6. The CDR3 nucleotides read TGTGCCAGCAGCGAACGACAGGGGCGGTCACCCCTCCACTTT. Translated, it gives CASSERQGRSPLHF.

The rearrangement links TRBV27 to TRBJ2-1; TRBD1 is a possible D gene (6 bases). The V end lost 8 bases, the J end lost 4 bases, and 15 bases lay between the germline ends. Germline CDR1 and CDR2: MNHEY and SMNVEV (reference sequence). The CDR3 is 14 residues long. CDR3 residues: CASRDRPYYNEQFF. The CDR3 coding sequence is TGTGCCAGCCGAGACAGGCCCTATTACAATGAGCAGTTCTTC.

The V gene is TRBV27, the J gene TRBJ2-2; 7 nucleotides match TRBD2. The junction had 3 bases not matched to a gene; V was cut back by 8 bases and J by 0 bases. In germline, CDR1 is MNHEY, CDR2 SMNVEV (reference sequence). The CDR3 loop spans 14 amino acids. The CDR3 is CASSTSSNTGELFF. The CDR3 nucleotides are TGTGCCAGCTCGACTAGCTCGAACACCGGGGAGCTGTTTTTT.

This clone was detected a few times. The chain links TRBV6-1 to TRBJ2-2; D is undetermined. There are 18 residues in the CDR3. Trimming took 3 bases from V and 1 from J, leaving 18 bases between them. Germline loops: CDR1 MNHNS, CDR2 SASEGT. DNA of the CDR3: TGTGCCAGCAGTGACCACCCGGGTGGTTCACAGAACACCGGGGAGCTGTTTTTT. It yields the protein CASSDHPGGSQNTGELFF.

The chain uses TRBV28 and TRBJ1-4; the D gene is possibly TRBD1 (5 bases). Germline lookup yields CDR1 MDHEN and CDR2 SYDVKM. The CDR3 totals 15 residues. V was trimmed by 2 bases and J by 0 bases, leaving 7 bases between them. CDR3 region: CASSLGGATNEKLFF. CDR3 in DNA: TGTGCCAGCAGTTTAGGGGGGGCAACTAATGAAAAACTGTTTTTT.

The CDR3 protein is CASSFPGANYGYTF. CDR3 nucleotide sequence: TGTGCCAGCAGCTTTCCGGGAGCTAACTATGGCTACACCTTC. The chain carries TRBV7-2 and TRBJ1-2, with D uncertain. The germline V gene has CDR1 SGHTA and CDR2 FQGNSA. The CDR3 spans 14 residues. V was trimmed by 3 bases and J by 0 bases, leaving 8 bases between them.

The rearrangement links TRBV2 to TRBJ1-6; maybe TRBD1 (5 bases). Germline V gene sequence: CDR1 SNHLY, CDR2 FYNNEI. The germline V and J ends were trimmed by 8 bases and 5 bases, with 16 bases remaining between them. The CDR3 is made up of 15 amino acids. The CDR3 DNA reads as TGTGCCAGCGTAGAAATGCGGGGCAATAATTCACCCCTCCACTTT. Translation: CASVEMRGNNSPLHF.

The chain links TRBV4-1 to TRBJ1-1; a weak D match, TRBD1 (5 bases). Germline V gives CDR1 MGHRA, CDR2 YSYEKL. The V gene lost 0 bases and the J gene lost 6 bases, with 14 bases spanning the gap. The CDR3 covers 15 residues. CDR3 loop: CASSQEGGVLAEAFF. CDR3 DNA sequence: TGCGCCAGCAGCCAAGAGGGAGGGGTCTTAGCTGAAGCTTTCTTT.

The rearrangement uses TRBV27 and TRBJ2-1; 10 bases line up with TRBD2. The V segment lost 3 bases and the J segment 4 bases; nucleotides outside the gene matches: 6. Per germline, CDR1 MNHEY and CDR2 SMNVEV (reference sequence). The CDR3 runs to 16 residues. The CDR3 DNA is TGTGCCAGCAGTTTTCTCACTAGCGGGATTTACAATGAGCAGTTCTTC. This sequence encodes CASSFLTSGIYNEQFF.

The chain combines TRBV11-1 with TRBJ2-7; 8 bases line up with TRBD1. The V gene's germline CDR1 is SGHAT and CDR2 FQDESV (reference sequence). The CDR3 sequence is 16 residues long. The junction had 6 bases not matched to a gene; V was cut back by 1 base and J by 1 base. The CDR3 nucleotides are TGTGCCAGCAGCTTAGATTTAACAGGGGGGTCCTACGAGCAGTACTTC. Its translation: CASSLDLTGGSYEQYF.

The genes are TRBV7-8 and TRBJ2-3, with TRBD2 matching 9 bases. The V and J ends lost 5 bases and 0 bases, in that order; junction bases with no gene match: 6. Germline values: CDR1 SGHVS, CDR2 FQNEAQ. This CDR3 contains 16 residues. CDR3 coding DNA: TGTGCCAGCAGCCTACTAGCGGGCTATAGCACAGATACGCAGTATTTT. The encoded protein is CASSLLAGYSTDTQYF.

This clone appeared once. The V gene is TRBV15, the J gene TRBJ1-1, with D hard to call. CDR1 is LNHNV and CDR2 is YYDKDF in the germline V gene (reference sequence). Trimming removed 0 bases from V and 0 bases from J, with 8 bases in between. The CDR3 totals 15 residues. The CDR3, as DNA: TGTGCCACCAGCAGAGATAGTGAGTTGAACACTGAAGCTTTCTTT. It is translated as CATSRDSELNTEAFF.

The V gene is TRBV29-1, the J gene TRBJ2-1, with D perhaps TRBD2 (6 bases). Trimming left V 2 bases short and J 15 bases short, with 23 bases between. The germline gives CDR1 SQVTM, CDR2 ANQGSEA. This CDR3 is built from 14 residues. This chain's CDR3 is CSVEPNRAAGPRFF. CDR3 DNA sequence: TGCAGCGTTGAACCTAATCGGGCGGCGGGACCCCGGTTCTTC.

V gene TRBV18 combines with J gene TRBJ2-3; no clear D gene. The V gene's germline CDR1 is KGHSH and CDR2 LQKENI. CDR3 length: 16 amino acids. V was pared by 6 bases and J by 2 bases, with 18 bases between. Here the CDR3 DNA reads TGTGCCAGCTCCCACGACATACCGACAACCACAGATACGCAGTATTTT. Protein sequence: CASSHDIPTTTDTQYF.

The rearrangement links TRBV21-1 to TRBJ1-3. TRBV21-1 is flagged as a pseudogene. This CDR3 is 16 amino acids long. Written as DNA, the CDR3 is TGTGCCAGCAGCAACCCATCCAGAGGGTTTGGAAACACCATATATTTT. Its protein product is CASSNPSRGFGNTIYF.

The J gene is TRBJ2-1, the V gene TRBV28, with TRBD2 matching over 7 bases. The CDR3 has 17 residues. Germline-derived CDR1 and CDR2 are MDHEN and SYDVKM. The junction had 14 bases not matched to a gene; V was cut back by 5 bases and J by 4 bases. CDR3 sequence: CASSEVRAREIYNEQFF. The CDR3 DNA reads as TGTGCCAGCAGTGAGGTAAGGGCGCGGGAGATATACAATGAGCAGTTCTTC.

This chain uses TRBV4-1 with TRBJ2-3; D is uncertain. CDR1 is MGHRA, CDR2 YSYEKL, per germline. This CDR3 comprises 14 residues. Trimming took off 0 bases at V and 0 bases at J, with 4 bases between the two ends. CDR3 residues: CASSQDKSTDTQYF. CDR3 nucleotides: TGCGCCAGCAGCCAAGATAAAAGCACAGATACGCAGTATTTT.

This clone was observed a few times. V and J are TRBV7-9 and TRBJ1-1; tentative D call: TRBD1 (5 bases). Trimming removed 2 bases at V and 0 bases at J, with 7 bases between. Per the germline V gene, CDR1 is SEHNR and CDR2 is FQNEAQ (reference sequence). The CDR3 extends over 14 amino acids. CDR3 region: CASSLKGMNTEAFF. DNA for the CDR3: TGTGCCAGCAGCTTAAAGGGGATGAACACTGAAGCTTTCTTT. Full variable domain (rest looked up from reference TRBV7-9 and TRBJ1-1): DTGVSQNPRHKITKRGQNVTFRCDPISEHNRLYWYRQTLGQGPEFLTYFQNEAQLEKSRLLSDRFSAERPKGSFSTLEIQRTEQGDSAMYLCASSLKGMNTEAFFGQGTRLTVV.

The J gene is TRBJ2-7, the V gene TRBV4-2, with 9 bases lining up with TRBD2. CDR3 length equals 16 residues. CDR1 and CDR2 from the germline V gene are LGHNA and YNFKEQ. The V and J ends lost 1 base and 9 bases, in that order; junction bases with no gene match: 13. The CDR3 spells CASSQGGASGATRQYF. For the CDR3, the DNA is TGTGCCAGCAGCCAAGGAGGGGCTAGCGGGGCTACGAGGCAGTACTTC.

The chain has TRBV9 and TRBJ2-5; 10 nucleotides match TRBD2. There are 16 residues in the CDR3. V shed 4 bases and J 4 bases; nucleotides not matched to a gene: 10. Germline V gene lookup returns CDR1 SGDLS and CDR2 YYNGEE. This chain's CDR3 is CASSSRTSGEGETQYF. The CDR3 coding sequence is TGTGCCAGCAGCTCCCGGACTAGCGGCGAAGGAGAGACCCAGTACTTC.

The genes are TRBV28 and TRBJ1-4, with D maybe TRBD1 (5 bases). Germline CDR1 MDHEN, CDR2 SYDVKM. Trimming removed 2 bases from V and 0 bases from J, with 10 bases in between. The CDR3 extends over 16 amino acids. The CDR3 spells CASSLRGFATNEKLFF. DNA for the CDR3: TGTGCCAGCAGTTTACGGGGGTTCGCAACTAATGAAAAACTGTTTTTT.

This clone was observed a handful of times. This rearrangement joins TRBV5-1 to TRBJ1-3, with D possibly TRBD1 on 5 matching bases. Germline CDR1 is SGHRS and CDR2 is YFSETQ. The CDR3 contains 16 residues. Trimming took off 0 bases at V and 0 bases at J, with 10 bases between the two ends. In DNA form, the CDR3 reads TGCGCCAGCAGCTTGGCAGGGTTTACCTCTGGAAACACCATATATTTT. Its translation: CASSLAGFTSGNTIYF. Variable domain in full (rest from reference TRBV5-1 and TRBJ1-3): KAGVTQTPRYLIKTRGQQVTLSCSPISGHRSVSWYQQTPGQGLQFLFEYFSETQRNKGNFPGRFSGRQFSNSRSEMNVSTLELGDSALYLCASSLAGFTSGNTIYFGEGSWLTVV.

This chain uses TRBV18 with TRBJ1-2; tentatively, D is TRBD1 (6 bases). From germline, CDR1 is KGHSH and CDR2 LQKENI. V was clipped by 4 bases and J by 2 bases, with 17 bases between them. The CDR3 sequence is 16 residues long. The CDR3 sequence is CASSRRLDSSNYGYTF. In DNA, the CDR3 is TGTGCCAGCTCACGCCGGCTGGACAGCTCAAACTATGGCTACACCTTC.